This TCR beta chain emerged from a study of Ad26.COV2.S vaccination and SARS-CoV-2 variants. For this clone: The antigen is unknown.

Trimming took 5 bases from V and 0 from J, leaving 18 bases between them. Germline lookup yields CDR1 SGHTA and CDR2 FQGTGA. The CDR3 is 17 residues long. The treatment is: about 20 received Ad26.COV2.S at low or high dose, single or two shots; several received placebo; per-sample allocation not given. Specimens were obtained on day 63 following the first vaccine or placebo injection. Whole-study results and caveats: Analyses that measured TCR breadth and depth may have underestimated total T cell responses. Post-vaccination spike-specific CD8+ and CD4+ T cell responses reportedly had substantial breadth.

Sequencing was performed with immunoSEQ multiplex PCR; in TCRdb, only in-frame clones are kept and a portion is missing. The sample includes about 350,000 clones, roughly 89% of them seen just once. The chain combines TRBV7-3 with TRBJ2-3; D may be TRBD2 (6 bases). Sequenced here: peripheral blood, sampled in a trial of Ad26.COV2.S vaccine versus placebo. This receptor was identified in a person between 18 and 59 years old who received the Ad26.COV2.S COVID-19 vaccine or a placebo. CDR3 DNA sequence: TGTGCCAGCAGCCCCTCGGGGCTAGCGTCGAGCACAGATACGCAGTATTTT. Its translation: CASSPSGLASSTDTQYF.